The rows below give T cell receptor beta chains drawn from one sample of a study of blood T cells in healthy people across ages. One entry per CDR3 protein results from TCRdb running MiXCR on the 5' RACE reads. In the table there are 540,000 or so distinct CDR3 sequences, around 50% of which are singletons. The sample comprised blood. Source of these receptors: a man older than 75 in good health. Each CDR3 is given with its conserved first and last residue. A D gene is named only where the DNA matches it firmly. A clone size is listed for some rows: how often the clone was seen (once, few, many), or a class if it is expanded.

clone_size d_call j_call v_call cdr3_aa cdr3_nt
- TRBD2 TRBJ2-7 TRBV27 CASSFGGRGPYEQYF TGTGCCAGCAGTTTTGGGGGGAGGGGCCCCTACGAGCAGTACTTC
- TRBD1 TRBJ1-2 TRBV2 CASSKTGGAGYGYTF TGTGCCAGCAGTAAGACAGGGGGCGCGGGCTATGGCTACACCTTC
few - TRBJ2-3 TRBV5-1 CASPGKRGPDTQYF TGCGCCAGCCCCGGTAAGAGGGGCCCCGATACGCAGTATTTT
- TRBD2 TRBJ2-1 TRBV4-2 CASSLTGTSGGAYNEQFF TGTGCCAGCAGCCTAACCGGGACTAGCGGGGGGGCGTACAATGAGCAGTTCTTC
- TRBD2 TRBJ2-7 TRBV5-5 CASSLASGRSAYEQYF TGTGCCAGCAGCTTGGCCTCCGGGAGGAGCGCCTACGAGCAGTACTTC
- TRBD1 TRBJ2-7 TRBV20-1 CSAARDRVSYEQYF TGCAGTGCTGCCCGGGACAGGGTCTCCTACGAGCAGTACTTC
- - TRBJ1-1 TRBV11-1 CASTLSWGLDAFF TGTGCCAGCACCCTTAGTTGGGGATTGGATGCTTTCTTT
- - TRBJ2-3 TRBV7-2 CASTTQSRGADTQYF TGTGCCAGCACCACCCAGTCCAGGGGGGCAGATACGCAGTATTTT
- TRBD2 TRBJ2-1 TRBV9 CASSVVSGRASGEQFF TGTGCCAGCAGCGTTGTGAGCGGGAGGGCCAGTGGTGAGCAGTTCTTC
- TRBD2 TRBJ2-5 TRBV3-1 CASSQTGTSEETQYF TGTGCCAGCAGCCAGACCGGGACTAGCGAAGAGACCCAGTACTTC
few TRBD1 TRBJ2-7 TRBV5-1 CASRRTGVEYEQYF TGCGCCAGCAGGAGGACAGGGGTTGAGTACGAGCAGTACTTC
few TRBD2 TRBJ2-5 TRBV20-1 CSARGGGRDAYF TGCAGTGCTAGAGGCGGGGGGCGCGATGCGTACTTC
- - TRBJ2-2 TRBV4-1 CASSQDRGGAAGELFF TGCGCCAGCAGCCAAGATCGTGGAGGGGCCGCCGGGGAGCTGTTTTTT
- TRBD2 TRBJ2-3 TRBV5-1 CASSLDLSLQAGGRYTQYF TGCGCCAGCAGCTTGGACCTCTCACTACAGGCGGGGGGGAGATATACGCAGTATTTT
- - TRBJ1-6 TRBV4-3 CASSQETSNNSPLHF TGCGCCAGCAGCCAAGAGACCAGCAATAATTCACCCCTCCACTTT
- TRBD1 TRBJ1-5 TRBV6-5 CASSRDRRSNQPQHF TGTGCCAGCAGCCGGGACAGAAGAAGCAATCAGCCCCAGCATTTT
- - TRBJ2-5 TRBV3-1 CASSPQEDYPQETQYF TGTGCCAGCAGCCCACAAGAAGACTATCCGCAAGAGACCCAGTACTTC
- - TRBJ2-3 TRBV12-3/TRBV12-4 CASSLAHGNTDTQYF TGTGCCAGCAGTTTAGCGCACGGGAACACAGATACGCAGTATTTT
few - TRBJ1-2 TRBV29-1 CSVVVPALYGYTF TGCAGCGTTGTAGTCCCGGCCCTTTATGGCTACACCTTC
- - TRBJ2-7 TRBV21-1 CASSICTGGVSYEQYF TGTGCCAGCAGCATTTGCACAGGGGGCGTCTCCTACGAGCAGTACTTC
few TRBD2 TRBJ2-7 TRBV28 CASRVSGSYEQYF TGTGCCAGCAGGGTTAGCGGGAGTTACGAGCAGTACTTC
- - TRBJ2-7 TRBV20-1 CSHPPLYKSYGQYF TGCAGTCATCCCCCCCTTTACAAGTCCTACGGGCAGTACTTC
- TRBD2 TRBJ2-1 TRBV2 CASSATSGRNEQFF TGTGCCAGCAGTGCCACTAGCGGGAGGAATGAGCAGTTCTTC
- - TRBJ1-1 TRBV25-1 CASSDYTGPGNTEAFF TGTGCCAGCAGTGATTACACAGGGCCAGGGAACACTGAAGCTTTCTTT
- - TRBJ1-1 TRBV5-1 CASSLGNILRGGTEAFF TGCGCCAGCAGCTTGGGTAATATACTTCGTGGTGGCACTGAAGCTTTCTTT
- - TRBJ1-6 TRBV5-1 CASSLDGLVAPLHF TGCGCCAGCAGCTTGGACGGGTTGGTTGCACCCCTCCACTTT